This entry describes one TCR beta chain. This record comes from a study of blood T cell repertoires in COVID-19. Study background: Sites in the United States, Italy and Spain provided acute and convalescent COVID-19 samples. Sample material is recorded as cDNA or gDNA derived from T cells, B-cell-depleted T cells, or PBMCs.

Per the original data handling: Scientists estimated how many nucleated cells there were by amplifying reference gene primers. Clones were sequenced by immunoSEQ multiplex PCR, and TCRdb holds only the in-frame ones, with some missing. V, J and clone size were drawn from that table, and D and trimming were deduced from the DNA. The data show 95,000 to 150,000 clones, around 86% seen once. The length of the CDR3 is 15 residues. J gave up 9 bases and V 0 bases, and 10 bases lay outside the gene matches. Germline loops: CDR1 SGHRS, CDR2 YFSETQ. The chain employs TRBV5-1 and TRBJ2-7, with 9 nucleotides matching TRBD2. The TCR was taken from a man in his forties with acute or convalescent COVID-19. Material for sequencing was peripheral blood. CDR3 nucleotide sequence: TGCGCCAGCAGCTTGGTGGTCGGGACTAGCCCCCGGCAGTACTTC. It codes for CASSLVVGTSPRQYF.